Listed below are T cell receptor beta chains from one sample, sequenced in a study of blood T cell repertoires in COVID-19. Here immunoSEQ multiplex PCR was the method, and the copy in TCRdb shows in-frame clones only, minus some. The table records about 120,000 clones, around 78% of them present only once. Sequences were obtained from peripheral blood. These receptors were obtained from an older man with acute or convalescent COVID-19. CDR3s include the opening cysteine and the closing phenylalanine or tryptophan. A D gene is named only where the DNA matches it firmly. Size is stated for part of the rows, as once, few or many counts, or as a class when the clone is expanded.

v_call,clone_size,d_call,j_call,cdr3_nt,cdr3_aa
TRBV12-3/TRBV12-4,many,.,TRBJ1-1,TGTGCCAGCAGGAAGGACACTAACACTGAAGCTTTCTTT,CASRKDTNTEAFF
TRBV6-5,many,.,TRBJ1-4,TGTGCCAGCAGTTACTCGGGGGCCGGTAATGAAAAACTGTTTTTT,CASSYSGAGNEKLFF
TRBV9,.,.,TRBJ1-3,TGTGCCAGCAGCGGACCAAACAGGTCCTCTGGAAACACCATATATTTT,CASSGPNRSSGNTIYF
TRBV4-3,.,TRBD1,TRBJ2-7,TGCGCCAGCAGCCAAGGGACAGGGGGCTCCTACGAGCAGTACTTC,CASSQGTGGSYEQYF
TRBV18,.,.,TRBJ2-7,TGTGCCAGCTCACCACGGCCAGGCTCCTACGAGCAGTACTTC,CASSPRPGSYEQYF
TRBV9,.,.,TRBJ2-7,TGTGCCAGCAGTCCAGGGTTCCACGAGCAGTACTTC,CASSPGFHEQYF
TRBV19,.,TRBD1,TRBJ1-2,TGTGCCAGTGGGACAGGGGGCGAGGGTTTAGATGGCTACACCTTC,CASGTGGEGLDGYTF
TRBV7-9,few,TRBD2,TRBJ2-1,TGTGCCAGCCGGGACTACTACAATGAGCAGTTCTTC,CASRDYYNEQFF
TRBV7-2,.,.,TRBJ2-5,TGTGCCAGCAGCTTTCAGGGACTGAACCAAGAGACCCAGTACTTC,CASSFQGLNQETQYF
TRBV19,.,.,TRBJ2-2,TGTGCCAGTAGGAGAATGAACACCGGGGAGCTGTTTTTT,CASRRMNTGELFF
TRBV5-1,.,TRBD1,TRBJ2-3,TGCGCCAGCAGCTCGACAGGGGGGGGCGGAGATACGCAGTATTTT,CASSSTGGGGDTQYF
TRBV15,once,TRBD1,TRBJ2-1,TGTGCCACCAGCAGAGGGGGGACAGGGTCCAATGAGCAGTTCTTC,CATSRGGTGSNEQFF
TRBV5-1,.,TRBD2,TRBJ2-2,TGCGCCAGCAGAGGCGCGGGGGCGAACACCGGGGAGCTGTTTTTT,CASRGAGANTGELFF
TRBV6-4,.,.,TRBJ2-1,TGTGCCAGCAGTGACTACCGCGGTGAGCAGTTCTTC,CASSDYRGEQFF
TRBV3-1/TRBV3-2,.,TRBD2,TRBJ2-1,TGTGCCAGCAGCCAAGGGACTAGCGGGGGTGATGAGCAGTTCTTC,CASSQGTSGGDEQFF
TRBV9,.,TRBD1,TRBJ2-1,TGTGCCAGCAGCGGTACCAGGGGGTCCTCCTACAATGAGCAGTTCTTC,CASSGTRGSSYNEQFF
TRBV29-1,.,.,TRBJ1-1,TGCAGCGGACAGACAGGAGACACTGAAGCTTTCTTT,CSGQTGDTEAFF